The clone carrying this TCR beta chain came up many times. This sample was taken from a study of regulatory T cells in long-lasting Graves disease. Study overall: For under 3 months, newly diagnosed Graves' patients had been taking antithyroid drugs.

The time point is: newly diagnosed GD, antithyroid drugs for less than 3 months. TCR sequences were obtained from RNA taken from PBMCs. Construction of the TCR beta libraries employed iRepertoire HTBI primers in conjunction with Arm-PCR of CDR3 regions. One entry per CDR3 protein results from TCRdb running MiXCR on the multiplex PCR reads. The table has around 400,000 distinct CDR3 sequences, about 10% seen once. In germline, CDR1 is SGHDT, CDR2 YYEEEE. The CDR3 extends over 12 amino acids. V gave up 0 bases and J gave up 7 bases, with 5 bases separating them. The data were also submitted as part of a second study, on T cells in Graves' hyperthyroidism and ophthalmopathy. Turning to that study: Ophthalmopathy was identified by the model a median about 6.8 months ahead of onset.

This clonotype originated in a woman between 18 and 29 years old with Graves disease. The chain couples TRBV5-6 to TRBJ2-1; D gene ambiguous. Specimen: peripheral blood mononuclear cells (PBMCs), collected at new diagnosis, from a patient treated with antithyroid drugs. Written as DNA, the CDR3 is TGTGCCAGCAGCTTGGCCGAAAATGAGCAGTTCTTC. Translated, it gives CASSLAENEQFF.